The entry below describes one T cell receptor beta chain. Its antigen remains unknown. Some clones are missing from TCRdb's copy, which holds only in-frame ones; the method was immunoSEQ multiplex PCR. The table includes some 320,000 clones, around 86% detected once. This sample stems from a study of shared clonotypes between healthy human individuals. Points from the study as a whole: Sampling used blood alone; tissue repertoires probably differ. Estimated richness values were generally larger in naive subsets than in memory subsets. The generation probabilities recorded for non-shared clonotypes fell below those of clonotypes shared by all four donors.

Only Caucasian adults living in Nashville, Tennessee served as donors. This receptor was taken from a man aged 18-30 years in good health. Sequenced sample: memory CD8+ T cells sorted from blood. This sample's subset: CD45RO+ cells pooled with CCR7-negative TemRA cells.

CDR3 protein: CASSQVVTGGWYEQYF. In DNA, the CDR3 is TGCGCCAGCAGCCAAGTGGTTACAGGGGGCTGGTACGAGCAGTACTTC. The rearrangement uses TRBV4-1 and TRBJ2-7, with 9 bases identical to TRBD1. The CDR3 has 16 residues. Losses at the gene ends were 1 base for V and 4 bases for J; bases not matched to a gene: 8. CDR1 MGHRA and CDR2 YSYEKL come from the germline V gene.